This TCR beta chain was sequenced in a study of blood T cell repertoires in COVID-19 (dated by TCRdb to 2020 to 2022). General notes on the study: The collaborator samples originated in the United States, Italy and Spain and spanned the acute and convalescent phases of COVID-19. The samples were drawn from the first 160 participants of the ongoing ImmuneRACE study and from 1,254 subjects provided by 6 global collaborators. Where available, HLA class I and class II types were obtained from metadata supplied by the sample provider rather than from assay-based typing. The material from the prospective study consisted of cDNA or gDNA derived from T cells, B-cell-depleted T cells, or PBMCs. Sample metadata almost always included a de-identified subject ID, COVID-19 status, age in years and sex. Deeply sampled blood TCRbeta repertoires from subjects exposed to, actively infected with, or recovered from COVID-19 were included in the dataset. The repertoires were made available in a free public database intended to serve as a resource for research on the immune response to SARS-CoV-2. The study at large found these results: How much clinical and demographic metadata was included differed by source and by participant, and the metadata was provided uncurated.

The CDR1 and CDR2 encoded by the germline V gene are SGDLS and YYNGEE. The CDR3 holds 13 amino acids from the cysteine to the phenylalanine. Solely the CDR3 DNA is kept, with 39 bases framed from the first base. The V end loses 4 bases and the J end loses 2 bases, and a stretch of 9 bases separates them. TCRbeta CDR3 regions were amplified from genomic DNA using the immunoSEQ Assay, a bias-controlled multiplex PCR. Per the original workflow: The number of nucleated cells in each sample was estimated from the amplification of reference gene primers within the assay. Sequence reads were collapsed and filtered to measure the absolute abundance of every unique TCRbeta CDR3 rearrangement. Productive Simpson clonality was computed per sample as the square root of Simpson's diversity index over productive rearrangements. TCRdb took over this immuneACCESS table, retaining in-frame rearrangements with V and J assigned. Such tables are incomplete; in checked studies, under half of the missing clones stem from an unresolved V gene, and the remainder is unexplained. V, J and clone size are those of that table, while D and trimming were read from the DNA. In this sample the table shows just over 300,000 clones, roughly 88% of which occur a single time. The ten largest clonotypes hold roughly 2.3% of the sample.

As for this clone: No cognate antigen has been identified for it. No clone much larger than this one lies a single base away; base qualities are absent.

In the prospective study, participants were 18 to 89 years old, resided in about 25 geographic areas of the United States, and were enrolled through a virtual design. In the prospective study, participants were assigned to cohorts based on the clinical history participants reported in a screening survey and a study questionnaire. ImmuneRACE Cohort 3 recovered participants were defined by two consecutive negative NP/OP PCR tests, healthcare professional clearance, or symptom resolution. Each participant in the prospective study had whole blood, serum and a nasopharyngeal or oropharyngeal swab collected by mobile phlebotomists. Participants in the prospective study had the option to provide additional blood draws and questionnaires over a 2-month period. Before DNA extraction, blood samples from the prospective study were shipped at room temperature or frozen.

The sequence links TRBV9 to TRBJ1-1; tentative D gene TRBD1, with 5 bases matching. The TCR was taken from a man aged 25-40 years who had recovered from COVID-19. The sample consisted of PBMCs or T cells enriched from blood (not recorded which). The CDR3 amino acid sequence is: CASSFGHNTEAFF. The DNA reads as follows: TGTGCCAGCAGCTTTGGACACAACACTGAAGCTTTCTTT.